This T cell receptor (beta chain) was observed in a study of response to subunit inactivated influenza vaccine. Study-wide findings and caveats: Only a handful of new T cells, the authors suggested, are recruited with each seasonal influenza vaccination.

This clonotype was detected a few times. Its antigen is unknown. V was cut by 4 bases and J by 4 bases, with 14 bases left in between. From germline, CDR1 is MNHEY and CDR2 SMNVEV (reference sequence). The CDR3 is 14 amino acids. TCRdb processed the RT-PCR reads anew with MiXCR; each CDR3 protein has one entry. The repertoire holds some 500,000 distinct CDR3 sequences, with more than 15% as singletons. The rearrangement links TRBV27 to TRBJ2-7; a possible D gene is TRBD1 (5 bases). The TCR comes from a man between 50 and 69 years old who received an inactivated influenza vaccine. The source material was CD4+ T cells sorted from PBMCs, sampled 23 months after vaccination. CDR3 in DNA: TGTGCCAGCAGTTACGGAGCGAAGGGGTACGAGCAGTACTTC. The encoded protein is CASSYGAKGYEQYF.